This passage covers 23 T cell receptor beta chains from one sample sequenced in a study of T cells in localized non-small cell lung cancer. This table comes from immunoSEQ multiplex PCR, and its TCRdb copy is limited to in-frame clones, with some not included. This sample has 1,300 or so clones, with less than 45% found just once. The sample in question was lung tumor tissue, obtained before any cancer treatment. These receptor sequences come from a woman aged 18-50 years with stage I lung adenocarcinoma.

This clone has only a few counts. The chain employs TRBV11-3 and TRBJ1-3, with D perhaps TRBD1 (6 bases). The germline gives CDR1 SGHNT, CDR2 YENEEA. Trimming took 5 bases from V and 2 from J, leaving 10 bases between them. The CDR3 is 14 residues long. In DNA form, the CDR3 reads TGTGCCAGCAGCAGGGGGGAAACTGGAAACACCATATATTTT. This translates into CASSRGETGNTIYF. Full variable domain (rest looked up from reference TRBV11-3 and TRBJ1-3): EAGVVQSPRYKIIEKKQPVAFWCNPISGHNTLYWYLQNLGQGPELLIRYENEEAVDDSQLPKDRFSAERLKGVDSTLKIQPAELGDSAVYLCASSRGETGNTIYFGEGSWLTVV.

The J gene is TRBJ1-5, the V gene TRBV18; D is possibly TRBD1 (5 bases). The germline gives CDR1 KGHSH, CDR2 LQKENI. V dropped 0 bases and J dropped 0 bases, with 6 bases sitting between them. This CDR3 region has 15 residues. CDR3 in amino acids: CASSPPGPSNQPQHF. The CDR3, as DNA: TGTGCCAGCTCACCACCGGGGCCTAGCAATCAGCCCCAGCATTTT.

This clone was detected only a few times. The V gene is TRBV6-8, the J gene TRBJ1-4, with TRBD1 matching over 7 bases. In germline, CDR1 is MNHGY, CDR2 SAAAGT. The V and J ends lost 2 bases and 8 bases, in that order; junction bases with no gene match: 8. The CDR3 extends over 15 amino acids. Here the CDR3 reads CASSYLNRGGEKLFF. The CDR3 DNA is TGTGCCAGCAGTTACCTCAACAGGGGTGGGGAAAAACTGTTTTTT.

This clone has a handful of counts. The rearrangement links TRBV6-8 to TRBJ1-3; 8 positions match TRBD1. The ends lost 6 bases at V and 0 bases at J; junction bases unmatched: 10. This CDR3 is 17 amino acids long. CDR1 MNHGY and CDR2 SAAAGT come from the germline V gene. The CDR3: CASRPRDRKNSGNTIYF. Written as DNA, the CDR3 is TGTGCCAGCAGGCCCCGGGACAGGAAAAACTCTGGAAACACCATATATTTT.

The chain has TRBV16 and TRBJ2-3; a weak D match, TRBD1 (5 bases). Between the trimmed V and J ends, which lost 1 base and 4 bases, there was a span of 12 bases. The CDR3 sequence is 15 residues long. CDR1 and CDR2 (germline): KGHSY, FQNENV. CDR3 in amino acids: CASSQWAGSADTQYF. CDR3 coding DNA: TGTGCCAGCAGCCAATGGGCAGGGTCGGCAGATACGCAGTATTTT. Complete variable domain (other parts from reference TRBV16 and TRBJ2-3): GEEVAQTPKHLVRGEGQKAKLYCAPIKGHSYVFWYQQVLKNEFKFLISFQNENVFDETGMPKERFSAKCLPNSPCSLEIQATKLEDSAVYFCASSQWAGSADTQYFGPGTRLTVL.

The count of this clone is one. The chain joins TRBV18 to TRBJ1-1, with 11 bases lining up with TRBD1. The CDR3 is 16 residues long. CDR1 and CDR2 (germline): KGHSH, LQKENI. V was clipped by 6 bases and J by 0 bases; unmatched bases: 6. The CDR3 bases are TGTGCCAGCTCCCCGGGACAGGGGGGCCTGAACACTGAAGCTTTCTTT. Its translation is CASSPGQGGLNTEAFF. The whole variable domain, remainder taken from reference TRBV18 and TRBJ1-1, is NAGVMQNPRHLVRRRGQEARLRCSPMKGHSHVYWYRQLPEEGLKFMVYLQKENIIDESGMPKERFSAEFPKEGPSILRIQQVVRGDSAAYFCASSPGQGGLNTEAFFGQGTRLTVV.

This clone is large in the sample. CDR3 in DNA: TGTGCTAGTGGTTTGGTAGGCGGATACTATGGCTACACCTTC. Protein sequence: CASGLVGGYYGYTF. This sequence joins TRBV12-5 and TRBJ1-2; no clear D. From germline, CDR1 is LGHNT and CDR2 FRNRAP. V was clipped by 0 bases and J by 3 bases, with 8 bases between them. The CDR3 is made up of 14 amino acids.

The chain employs TRBV19 and TRBJ2-2; tentatively, D is TRBD1 or TRBD2 (5 bases each). From germline, CDR1 is LNHDA and CDR2 SQIVND (reference sequence). This CDR3 has 14 amino acids. V lost 3 bases, J lost 6 bases, and 11 bases lay in between. The chain's CDR3 is CASSIGGGAGELFF. DNA for the CDR3: TGTGCCAGTAGTATTGGTGGGGGTGCCGGGGAGCTGTTTTTT.

The rearrangement links TRBV19 to TRBJ1-1; 12 bases are a match to TRBD1. From germline, CDR1 is LNHDA and CDR2 SQIVND (reference sequence). This CDR3 has 13 residues. The ends lost 10 bases at V and 8 bases at J; junction bases unmatched: 8. CDR3 DNA: TGTGCCACTAAGAGGGACAGGGGGCGAGAAGCTTTCTTT. Protein sequence: CATKRDRGREAFF.

This clone was seen a handful of times. The rearrangement uses TRBV11-3 and TRBJ1-2; D remains unclear. Trimming shortened V by 1 base and J by 2 bases, and 11 bases separated the two germline ends. Germline V gene data show CDR1 as SGHNT and CDR2 as YENEEA. The CDR3 consists of 15 residues. In DNA form, the CDR3 reads TGTGCCAGCAGCTTAGGACCGGGTCTCAACTATGGCTACACCTTC. This sequence encodes CASSLGPGLNYGYTF.

This clone has just one count. The chain joins TRBV10-2 to TRBJ2-1; D perhaps matches TRBD2 (9 bases). Germline loops: CDR1 WSHSY, CDR2 SAAADI. This CDR3 is built from 21 residues. With 1 base removed from V and 1 base from J, the gap between germline ends came to 26 bases. CDR3 amino acids: CASSEYTGGVAGEGSYNEQFF. CDR3 nucleotide sequence: TGCGCCAGCAGTGAGTACACAGGGGGAGTAGCGGGAGAGGGGTCCTACAATGAGCAGTTCTTC.

V is TRBV28 and J is TRBJ1-2; D unresolved. Trimming pared 3 bases from V and 4 bases from J, leaving 6 bases between. Germline V gives CDR1 MDHEN, CDR2 SYDVKM. The CDR3 contains 12 residues. The CDR3 region is CASSFQSYGYTF. CDR3 DNA sequence: TGTGCCAGCAGTTTTCAATCCTATGGCTACACCTTC.

The chain uses TRBV19 and TRBJ1-5; D is uncertain. V shed 4 bases and J shed 6 bases, with 10 bases lying between them. Germline V gene lookup returns CDR1 LNHDA and CDR2 SQIVND (reference sequence). The length of the CDR3 is 13 residues. The CDR3 DNA sequence: TGTGCCAGTAGTAGCCAGGTCGTTCAGCCCCAGCATTTT. Protein sequence: CASSSQVVQPQHF.

By share, this clone counts as medium-sized. V is TRBV9 and J is TRBJ2-3; D perhaps matches TRBD2 (6 bases). The CDR3 totals 18 residues. Looked up from germline, CDR1 is SGDLS and CDR2 is YYNGEE. V was cut by 4 bases and J by 0 bases, with 21 bases left in between. CDR3 in amino acids: CASSFSLANLPSTDTQYF. The CDR3 nucleotides read TGTGCCAGCAGCTTTAGCCTAGCGAACTTGCCTAGCACAGATACGCAGTATTTT.

V is TRBV11-3 and J is TRBJ2-1; D is perhaps TRBD2 (6 bases). The CDR3 runs to 16 residues. V lost 5 bases, J lost 0 bases, and 14 bases lay in between. The germline CDR1 and CDR2 sequences are SGHNT and YENEEA. CDR3 region: CASSLLGGSSYNEQFF. The CDR3 nucleotides read TGTGCCAGCAGCCTCCTGGGGGGAAGCTCCTACAATGAGCAGTTCTTC.

In this sample, this clone turned up a few times. The rearrangement joins TRBV10-2 to TRBJ2-7, with D maybe TRBD2 (6 bases). The CDR3 consists of 14 residues. V lost 4 bases, J lost 3 bases, and 13 bases lay in between. From germline, CDR1 is WSHSY and CDR2 SAAADI. As DNA, the CDR3 is TGCGCCAGCAGTGGTGGAGGGACCCACTACGAGCAGTACTTC. This translates into CASSGGGTHYEQYF.

The V and J genes are TRBV14 and TRBJ2-3, with 10 bases that match TRBD1. The V gene's germline CDR1 is SGHDN and CDR2 FVKESK. The CDR3 is 16 residues long. V lost 1 base and J lost 4; bases outside the gene matches: 5. CDR3 sequence: CASSQGLTGGADTQYF. The CDR3 DNA sequence: TGTGCCAGCAGCCAAGGTCTGACAGGGGGCGCAGATACGCAGTATTTT. The whole variable domain, filled in from reference TRBV14 and TRBJ2-3, reads EAGVTQFPSHSVIEKGQTVTLRCDPISGHDNLYWYRRVMGKEIKFLLHFVKESKQDESGMPNNRFLAERTGGTYSTLKVQPAELEDSGVYFCASSQGLTGGADTQYFGPGTRLTVL.

This rearrangement joins TRBV6-8 to TRBJ1-5, with 7 nucleotides matching TRBD1. The CDR3 spans 13 residues. The V and J ends lost 4 bases and 4 bases, in that order; junction bases with no gene match: 1. CDR1 is MNHGY, CDR2 SAAAGT, per germline. Written as DNA, the CDR3 is TGTGCCAGCAGTTTACAGGGGAATCAGCCCCAGCATTTT. Translated, it gives CASSLQGNQPQHF.

The V and J genes are TRBV6-8 and TRBJ1-1, with no clear D. Germline V gene sequence: CDR1 MNHGY, CDR2 SAAAGT. The CDR3 spans 12 residues. The ends were cut back, 6 bases at V and 3 bases at J, with 8 bases in the middle. For the CDR3, the DNA is TGTGCCAGCAGGGAGTGGGACACTGAAGCTTTCTTT. Encoded protein: CASREWDTEAFF.

Judged by abundance, this clone is medium-sized (0.01 to 0.1%). The chain employs TRBV11-3 and TRBJ2-3; 7 bases map to TRBD1. The trim removed 3 bases at V and 0 bases at J, leaving 3 bases unmatched. Germline loops: CDR1 SGHNT, CDR2 YENEEA. The length of the CDR3 is 15 residues. The CDR3 is CASSFEGQSTDTQYF. The CDR3 region has the DNA TGTGCCAGCAGCTTTGAGGGACAGAGCACAGATACGCAGTATTTT.

This clone has just one count. V is TRBV28 and J is TRBJ1-5; D unclear. Per germline, CDR1 MDHEN and CDR2 SYDVKM. The V end was cut by 2 bases, the J end by 0 bases, with 2 bases between. The CDR3 runs to 13 residues. The CDR3 loop reads CASSLVSNQPQHF. The CDR3 nucleotides read TGTGCCAGCAGTTTAGTTAGCAATCAGCCCCAGCATTTT.

This chain links TRBV19 with TRBJ1-1, with D possibly being TRBD1 (6 bases). Germline CDR1 and CDR2: LNHDA and SQIVND (reference sequence). The CDR3 is 17 residues long. The V end lost 6 bases, the J end lost 5 bases, and 25 bases lay between the germline ends. CDR3 amino acids: CASRRYSGPGRGTEAFF. The DNA of the CDR3 is TGTGCCAGTAGACGGTATTCTGGGCCCGGGAGGGGGACTGAAGCTTTCTTT.

This clone has only a few counts. V gene TRBV30 combines with J gene TRBJ2-3, with no clear D. CDR3 length equals 15 residues. Per germline, CDR1 GTSNPN and CDR2 SVGIG (reference sequence). The V gene lost 1 base and the J gene lost 0 bases, with 11 bases spanning the gap. The CDR3 DNA is TGTGCCTGGAGTGATCAGCTATTTAGCACAGATACGCAGTATTTT. This codes for CAWSDQLFSTDTQYF.